The rows below give T cell receptor beta chains drawn from one sample of a study of early T cells in non-severe SARS-CoV-2 infection. Each CDR3 protein gets one entry after TCRdb re-called the 5' RACE reads with MiXCR. Seen here are 70,000 or so distinct CDR3 sequences, around 10% observed once, and the top ten hold roughly 7.5%. The material was whole blood, obtained at baseline. The receptor source for this set is an adult who was a healthcare worker with PCR-confirmed SARS-CoV-2 infection or an uninfected control (not recorded which). CDR3s include the opening cysteine and the closing phenylalanine or tryptophan. D genes are given only for firm matches. A row's size may be missing; if present it is once, few, many or a size class.

j_call clone_size v_call d_call cdr3_aa cdr3_nt
TRBJ2-1 few TRBV6-2/TRBV6-3 . CASRPDINEQFF TGTGCCAGCAGACCTGACATCAATGAGCAGTTCTTC
TRBJ2-3 . TRBV7-9 TRBD1 CASRFPGQSSTDTQYF TGTGCCAGCAGATTCCCGGGACAGTCTAGCACAGATACGCAGTATTTT
TRBJ2-4 . TRBV15 . CATSRPLGGRNIQYF TGTGCCACCAGCAGACCACTCGGGGGTCGAAACATTCAGTACTTC
TRBJ1-2 few TRBV20-1 . CSASPDSSVRRYPGYTF TGCAGTGCTAGCCCCGACAGTTCCGTGCGGCGGTATCCTGGCTACACCTTC
TRBJ2-1 many TRBV13 . CASSFASGGEQFF TGTGCCAGCAGCTTCGCCTCTGGGGGCGAGCAGTTCTTC
TRBJ1-2 . TRBV5-8 TRBD1 CASSPLGGQGGYGYTF TGTGCCAGCAGCCCTCTCGGCGGACAGGGGGGCTATGGCTACACCTTC
TRBJ1-6 few TRBV5-1 . CASRDTASSPLHF TGCGCCAGCAGGGACACCGCGAGCTCACCCCTCCACTTT
TRBJ2-5 few TRBV3-1 . CASSREIETQYF TGTGCCAGCAGCCGAGAAATAGAGACCCAGTACTTC
TRBJ1-1 . TRBV3-1 . CASSQIQGDTEAFF TGTGCCAGCAGTCAAATTCAGGGAGATACTGAAGCTTTCTTT
TRBJ1-6 . TRBV10-3 TRBD1 CAISETGQGDSPLHF TGTGCCATCAGTGAGACGGGACAGGGAGATTCACCCCTCCACTTT
TRBJ2-3 few TRBV30 TRBD1 CAWSLPGQGRADTQYF TGTGCCTGGAGTCTTCCGGGACAGGGGAGGGCAGATACGCAGTATTTT
TRBJ1-2 . TRBV5-1 . CASSPEVGHYGYTF TGCGCCAGCAGCCCGGAGGTAGGGCACTATGGCTACACCTTC
TRBJ2-7 many TRBV7-3 TRBD2 CASSLTGTSGKYF TGTGCCAGCAGCTTAACGGGGACTAGCGGGAAGTACTTC
TRBJ2-7 many TRBV7-9 TRBD1 CASSLARGTGVEQYF TGTGCCAGCAGCTTAGCGCGGGGGACAGGGGTCGAGCAGTACTTC
TRBJ1-4 many TRBV5-6 . CASSLRVSANEKLFF TGTGCCAGCAGCTTGAGGGTTTCCGCCAATGAAAAACTGTTTTTT
TRBJ2-3 . TRBV11-2 TRBD1 CASGTQGQIFTDTQYF TGTGCCAGCGGCACCCAGGGACAGATCTTCACAGATACGCAGTATTTT
TRBJ2-3 few TRBV7-9 . CASRRRSQPGGGDTQYF TGTGCCAGCCGGCGACGTTCTCAGCCAGGAGGCGGGGATACGCAGTATTTT
TRBJ1-1 . TRBV6-5 TRBD1 CASNDRGNTEAFF TGTGCCAGCAACGACAGGGGGAACACTGAAGCTTTCTTT
TRBJ2-7 . TRBV25-1 . CAPPVSSYEQYF TGTGCCCCCCCGGTGTCCTCCTACGAGCAGTACTTC
TRBJ1-1 many TRBV12-3/TRBV12-4 . CASSLGGGVTEAFF TGTGCCAGCAGTCTAGGGGGGGGCGTCACTGAAGCTTTCTTT
TRBJ1-2 once TRBV19 . CASSDGHGYTF TGTGCCAGTAGTGATGGGCATGGCTACACCTTC
TRBJ1-5 many TRBV20-1 . CSASEADPNQPQHF TGCAGTGCTAGCGAGGCAGATCCGAATCAGCCCCAGCATTTT
TRBJ2-5 few TRBV11-2 TRBD1 CASSYFGTATKETQYF TGTGCCAGCAGCTATTTCGGGACAGCGACTAAAGAGACCCAGTACTTC
TRBJ2-3 many TRBV24-1 . CATSGGFAIDTQYF TGTGCCACCAGTGGGGGCTTTGCCATAGATACGCAGTATTTT
TRBJ2-7 few TRBV6-2/TRBV6-3 . CASKEGAREQYF TGTGCCAGCAAGGAGGGGGCTCGGGAGCAGTACTTC
TRBJ2-5 . TRBV7-2 . CASSLSGPTGETQYF TGTGCCAGCAGCTTATCGGGCCCGACGGGGGAGACCCAGTACTTC
TRBJ2-3 . TRBV11-3 . CASSLGGSGDTQYF TGTGCCAGCAGCTTAGGGGGGAGTGGGGATACGCAGTATTTT
TRBJ2-1 many TRBV12-3/TRBV12-4 TRBD2 CASSYGAGGPNEQFF TGTGCCAGCAGTTACGGAGCGGGGGGTCCCAATGAGCAGTTCTTC